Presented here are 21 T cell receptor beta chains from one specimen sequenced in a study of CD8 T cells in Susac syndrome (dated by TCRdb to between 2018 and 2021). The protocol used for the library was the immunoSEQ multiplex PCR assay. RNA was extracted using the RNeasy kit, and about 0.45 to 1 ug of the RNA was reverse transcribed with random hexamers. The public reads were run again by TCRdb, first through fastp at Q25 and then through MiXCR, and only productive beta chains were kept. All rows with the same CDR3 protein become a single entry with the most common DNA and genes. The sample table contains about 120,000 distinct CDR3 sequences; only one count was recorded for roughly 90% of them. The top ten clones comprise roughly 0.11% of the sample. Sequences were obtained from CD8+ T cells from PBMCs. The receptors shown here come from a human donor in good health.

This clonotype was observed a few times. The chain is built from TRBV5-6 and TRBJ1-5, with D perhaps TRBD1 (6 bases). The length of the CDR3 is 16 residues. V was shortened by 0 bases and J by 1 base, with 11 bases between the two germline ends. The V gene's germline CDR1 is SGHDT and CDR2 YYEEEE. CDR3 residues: CASSLEGGRSNQPQHF. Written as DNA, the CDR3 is TGTGCCAGCAGCTTGGAAGGGGGGCGCAGCAATCAGCCCCAGCATTTT.

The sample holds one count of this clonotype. The CDR3 here is CASSPTSGGDYEQYF. In DNA form, the CDR3 reads TGTGCCAGCAGCCCAACTAGCGGAGGAGACTACGAGCAGTACTTC. This rearrangement joins TRBV7-2 to TRBJ2-7; 8 bases agree with TRBD2. The V segment lost 5 bases and the J segment 3 bases; nucleotides outside the gene matches: 9. Per the germline V gene, CDR1 is SGHTA and CDR2 is FQGNSA. CDR3 length equals 15 residues.

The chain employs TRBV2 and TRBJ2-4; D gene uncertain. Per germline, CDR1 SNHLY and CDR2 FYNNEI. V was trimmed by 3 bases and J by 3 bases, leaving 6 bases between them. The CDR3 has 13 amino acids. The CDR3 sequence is CASSDRGKNIQYF. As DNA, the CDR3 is TGTGCCAGCAGTGATCGAGGCAAAAACATTCAGTACTTC.

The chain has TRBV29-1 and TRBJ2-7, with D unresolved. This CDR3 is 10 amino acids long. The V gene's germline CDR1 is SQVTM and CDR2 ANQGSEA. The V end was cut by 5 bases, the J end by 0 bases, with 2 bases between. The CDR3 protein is CSVLSYEQYF. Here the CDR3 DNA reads TGCAGCGTTCTCTCCTACGAGCAGTACTTC.

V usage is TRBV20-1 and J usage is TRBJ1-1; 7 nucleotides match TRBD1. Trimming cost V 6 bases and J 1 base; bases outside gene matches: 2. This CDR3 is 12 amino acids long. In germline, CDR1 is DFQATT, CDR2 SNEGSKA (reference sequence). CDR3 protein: CSARTGNTEAFF. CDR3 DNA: TGCAGTGCACGGACAGGGAACACTGAAGCTTTCTTT.

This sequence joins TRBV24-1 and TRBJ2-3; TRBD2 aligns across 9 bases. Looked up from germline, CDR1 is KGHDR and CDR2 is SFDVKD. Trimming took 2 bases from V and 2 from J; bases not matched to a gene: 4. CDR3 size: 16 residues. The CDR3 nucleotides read TGTGCCACCAGTGATTCCCGACTAGCGGACACAGATACGCAGTATTTT. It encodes CATSDSRLADTDTQYF.

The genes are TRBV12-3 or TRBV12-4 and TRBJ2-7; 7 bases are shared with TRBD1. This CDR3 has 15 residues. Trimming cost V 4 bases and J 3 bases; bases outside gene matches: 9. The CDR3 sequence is CASSSATGADYEQYF. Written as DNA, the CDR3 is TGTGCCAGCAGTTCAGCCACAGGGGCAGACTACGAGCAGTACTTC.

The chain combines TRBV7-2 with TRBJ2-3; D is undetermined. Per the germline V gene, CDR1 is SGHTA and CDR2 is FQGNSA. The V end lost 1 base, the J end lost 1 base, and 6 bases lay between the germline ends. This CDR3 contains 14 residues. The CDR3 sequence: CASSLELRTDTQYF. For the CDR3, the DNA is TGTGCCAGCAGCTTAGAGCTACGCACAGATACGCAGTATTTT.

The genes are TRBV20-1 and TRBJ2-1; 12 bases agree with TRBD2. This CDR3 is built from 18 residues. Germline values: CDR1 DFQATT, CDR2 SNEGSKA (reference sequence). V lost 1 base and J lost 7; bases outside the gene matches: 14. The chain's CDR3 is CSARASGGVHTSLNEQFF. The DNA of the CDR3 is TGCAGTGCTAGAGCTAGCGGGGGGGTCCATACCTCTTTAAATGAGCAGTTCTTC.

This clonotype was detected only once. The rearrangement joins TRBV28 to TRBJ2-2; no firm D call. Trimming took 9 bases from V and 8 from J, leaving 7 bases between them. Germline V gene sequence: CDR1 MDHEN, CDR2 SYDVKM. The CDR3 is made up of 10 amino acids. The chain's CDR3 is CASSRGELFF. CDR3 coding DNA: TGTGCCAGTTCGAGGGGGGAGCTGTTTTTT.

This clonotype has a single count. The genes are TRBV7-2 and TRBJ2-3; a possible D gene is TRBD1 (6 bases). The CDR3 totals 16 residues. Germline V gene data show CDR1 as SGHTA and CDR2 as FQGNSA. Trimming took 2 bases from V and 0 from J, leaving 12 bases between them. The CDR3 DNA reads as TGTGCCAGCAGCTTATCTGCAGGGGCTAGCACAGATACGCAGTATTTT. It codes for CASSLSAGASTDTQYF.

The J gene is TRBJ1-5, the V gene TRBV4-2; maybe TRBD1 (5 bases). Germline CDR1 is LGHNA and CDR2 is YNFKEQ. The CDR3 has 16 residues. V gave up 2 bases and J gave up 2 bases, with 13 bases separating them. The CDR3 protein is CASSQKSTGGNQPQHF. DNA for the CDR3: TGTGCCAGCAGCCAAAAGTCAACAGGAGGCAATCAGCCCCAGCATTTT.

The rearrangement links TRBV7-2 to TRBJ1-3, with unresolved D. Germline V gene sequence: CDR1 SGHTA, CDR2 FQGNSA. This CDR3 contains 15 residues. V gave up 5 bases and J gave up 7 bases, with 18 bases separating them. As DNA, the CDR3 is TGTGCCAGCAGCACGTCGGCGACCTCAAAGAACACCATATATTTT. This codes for CASSTSATSKNTIYF.

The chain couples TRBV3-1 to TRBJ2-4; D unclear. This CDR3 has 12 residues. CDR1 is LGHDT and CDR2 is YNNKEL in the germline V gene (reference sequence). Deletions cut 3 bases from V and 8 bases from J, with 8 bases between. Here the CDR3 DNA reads TGTGCCAGCAGCCAGATACGTGACATTCAGTACTTC. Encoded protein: CASSQIRDIQYF.

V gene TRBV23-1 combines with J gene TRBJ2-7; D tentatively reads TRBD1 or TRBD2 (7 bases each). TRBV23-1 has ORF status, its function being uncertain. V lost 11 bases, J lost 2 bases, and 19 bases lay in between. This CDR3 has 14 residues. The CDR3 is CAQGGTADTYEQYF. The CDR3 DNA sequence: TGCGCCCAGGGGGGGACGGCGGATACCTACGAGCAGTACTTC.

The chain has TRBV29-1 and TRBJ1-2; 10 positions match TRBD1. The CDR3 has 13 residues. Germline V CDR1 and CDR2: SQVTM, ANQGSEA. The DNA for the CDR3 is TGCAGAGCGACAGGGGGCGCGGACTATGGCTACACCTTC. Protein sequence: CRATGGADYGYTF.

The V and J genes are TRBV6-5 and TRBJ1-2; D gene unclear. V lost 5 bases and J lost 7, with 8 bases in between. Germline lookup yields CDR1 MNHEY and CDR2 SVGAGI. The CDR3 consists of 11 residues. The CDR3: CASSHKRGYTF. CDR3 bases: TGTGCCAGCAGTCATAAGCGTGGCTACACCTTC.

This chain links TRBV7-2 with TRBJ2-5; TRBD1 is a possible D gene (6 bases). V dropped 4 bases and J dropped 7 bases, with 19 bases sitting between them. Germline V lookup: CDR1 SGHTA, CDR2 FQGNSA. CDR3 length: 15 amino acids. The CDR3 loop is CASSSAMGATGTQYF. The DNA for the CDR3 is TGTGCCAGCAGCTCCGCTATGGGGGCGACGGGGACCCAGTACTTC.

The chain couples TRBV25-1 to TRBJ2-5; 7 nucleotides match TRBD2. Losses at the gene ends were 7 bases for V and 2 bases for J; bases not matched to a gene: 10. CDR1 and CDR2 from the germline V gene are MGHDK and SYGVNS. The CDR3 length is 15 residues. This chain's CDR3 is CASKKKGGPQETQYF. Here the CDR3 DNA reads TGTGCCAGCAAAAAGAAGGGAGGGCCACAAGAGACCCAGTACTTC. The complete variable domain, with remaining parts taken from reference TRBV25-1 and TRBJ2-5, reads EADIYQTPRYLVIGTGKKITLECSQTMGHDKMYWYQQDPGMELHLIHYSYGVNSTEKGDLSSESTVSRIRTEHFPLTLESARPSHTSQYLCASKKKGGPQETQYFGPGTRLLVL.

The CDR3 DNA is TGTGCCAGCAGCTACCCCGGGACACGGAACTATGGCTACACCTTC. This sequence encodes CASSYPGTRNYGYTF. The gene calls are TRBV6-2 or TRBV6-3 and TRBJ1-2; the D gene is possibly TRBD1 (6 bases). Germline loops: CDR1 MNHEY, CDR2 SVGEGT. CDR3 size: 15 residues. Trimming removed 6 bases at V and 2 bases at J, with 16 bases between.

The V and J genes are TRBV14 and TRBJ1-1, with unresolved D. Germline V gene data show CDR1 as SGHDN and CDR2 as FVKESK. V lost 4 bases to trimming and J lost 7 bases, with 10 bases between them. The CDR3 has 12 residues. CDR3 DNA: TGTGCCAGCAGCCCCTCGATCGGTGAAGCTTTCTTT. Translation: CASSPSIGEAFF.